The 25 T cell receptor beta chains presented below share a single source sample, sequenced in a study of cytomegalovirus exposure and HLA in healthy donors. Data came from immunoSEQ multiplex PCR; TCRdb stores just in-frame clones and leaves some out. The data contain a few hundred thousand clones, nearly 90% of them seen just once; the ten biggest clones take up under 0.4%. Sequenced sample: PBMCs. All receptors come from a woman aged 18 to 35 in good health and CMV-seronegative.

V usage is TRBV28 and J usage is TRBJ1-2; D remains ambiguous. In germline, CDR1 is MDHEN, CDR2 SYDVKM. This CDR3 is 14 amino acids long. V was trimmed by 6 bases and J by 2 bases, leaving 13 bases between them. CDR3 in amino acids: CASSWATANYGYTF. In nucleotides, the CDR3 is TGTGCCAGCAGCTGGGCAACGGCGAACTATGGCTACACCTTC.

The V gene is TRBV6-4, the J gene TRBJ1-5; D unresolved. The germline V and J ends were trimmed by 0 bases and 1 base, with 19 bases remaining between them. Germline V gene lookup returns CDR1 MRHNA and CDR2 SNTAGT. The CDR3 length is 19 residues. The CDR3, as DNA: TGTGCCAGCAGTGACTCGACTTTTAGGTGCCGGAGGAGCAATCAGCCCCAGCATTTT. It is translated as CASSDSTFRCRRSNQPQHF.

This CDR3 reads CASSKREYNQPQHF. The CDR3 nucleotides read TGTGCCAGCAGCAAAAGGGAGTACAATCAGCCCCAGCATTTT. The chain recombines TRBV6-6 with TRBJ1-5; D not resolved. Germline CDR1 and CDR2: MNHNY and SVGAGI (reference sequence). The V and J ends lost 6 bases and 3 bases respectively, with 12 bases between them. The CDR3 is made up of 14 amino acids.

The rearrangement links TRBV18 to TRBJ2-7, with TRBD1 identical over 9 bases. The V segment lost 2 bases and the J segment 6 bases; nucleotides outside the gene matches: 5. The CDR3 extends over 14 amino acids. The germline V gene encodes CDR1 KGHSH and CDR2 LQKENI. In DNA form, the CDR3 reads TGTGCCAGCTCACCAGGGACAGGGATGGGCGAGCAGTACGTC. Amino acid sequence: CASSPGTGMGEQYV.

This sequence joins TRBV27 and TRBJ1-1, with D hard to call. The CDR3 spans 13 residues. Germline CDR1 and CDR2: MNHEY and SMNVEV (reference sequence). Trimming shortened V by 2 bases and J by 1 base, and 5 bases separated the two germline ends. The CDR3 coding sequence is TGTGCCAGCAGTTTAACTCGGAACACTGAAGCTTTCTTT. This translates into CASSLTRNTEAFF.

The J gene is TRBJ1-2, the V gene TRBV19; TRBD1 aligns across 10 bases. CDR1 LNHDA and CDR2 SQIVND come from the germline V gene (reference sequence). J lost 4 bases, V lost 1 base, and 3 bases had no gene match. The CDR3 totals 15 residues. The CDR3 DNA follows: TGTGCCAGTAGTATAGGACAGGGGGCTACCTATGGCTACACCTTC. Amino acid sequence: CASSIGQGATYGYTF.

As concerns this clone: One end of the junction is discordant with germline, which a read error may explain. The chain uses TRBV7-7 and TRBJ2-3; tentative D call: TRBD2 (6 bases). CDR1 is SSHAT, CDR2 FNYEAQ, per germline (reference sequence). The CDR3 extends over 15 amino acids. CDR3 protein: CASSIGTGGTDTQYF. The CDR3 DNA reads TGTGCTAGCAGCATCGGAACGGGGGGCACAGATACGCAGTATTTT.

This clone was observed once. The chain has TRBV2 and TRBJ1-1; D possibly corresponds to TRBD1 (5 bases). Trimming took 8 bases from V and 5 from J, leaving 18 bases between them. CDR1 is SNHLY, CDR2 FYNNEI, per germline. This CDR3 spans 14 amino acids. The CDR3 DNA follows: TGTGCCAGCGATAAGGAGCAGGGAAGGACTGAAGCTTTCTTT. It encodes CASDKEQGRTEAFF.

The chain has TRBV7-2 and TRBJ2-1; the match to TRBD2 covers 8 bases. With V trimmed by 3 bases and J by 6 bases, 1 base remained unmatched. This CDR3 contains 13 residues. Germline V gives CDR1 SGHTA, CDR2 FQGNSA. The CDR3 bases are TGTGCCAGCAGCTTTCTAGCGGGCAATGAGCAGTTCTTC. This encodes CASSFLAGNEQFF.

The J gene is TRBJ1-5, the V gene TRBV10-3, with a weak D call TRBD1 (6 bases). CDR3 size: 13 residues. The germline V and J ends were trimmed by 11 bases and 3 bases, with 14 bases remaining between them. The germline CDR1 and CDR2 sequences are ENHRY and SYGVKD. DNA for the CDR3: TGTGCCCGCGCGCGGGGGCCCAATCAGCCCCAGCATTTT. Amino acids: CARARGPNQPQHF.

The V gene is TRBV9, the J gene TRBJ2-6; D is uncertain. Between the trimmed V and J ends, which lost 0 bases and 0 bases, there was a span of 4 bases. CDR3 size: 15 residues. Germline V gene sequence: CDR1 SGDLS, CDR2 YYNGEE. The CDR3 loop reads CASSVGGSGANVLTF. DNA of the CDR3: TGTGCCAGCAGCGTAGGCGGCTCTGGGGCCAACGTCCTGACTTTC.

This clone was detected only a few times. The rearrangement joins TRBV27 to TRBJ1-5; the D is unclear. V lost 3 bases and J lost 0, with 6 bases in between. Germline V gene sequence: CDR1 MNHEY, CDR2 SMNVEV (reference sequence). The CDR3 sequence is 14 residues long. CDR3 in amino acids: CASSFVYSNQPQHF. The CDR3 nucleotides read TGTGCCAGCAGTTTTGTCTATAGCAATCAGCCCCAGCATTTT.

The V gene is TRBV9, the J gene TRBJ1-4, with D unresolved. Looked up from germline, CDR1 is SGDLS and CDR2 is YYNGEE. The CDR3 loop spans 15 amino acids. Trimming removed 1 base at V and 1 base at J, with 8 bases between. CDR3 bases: TGTGCCAGCAGCGTAACTAGAGGAACTAATGAAAAACTGTTTTTT. Amino acids: CASSVTRGTNEKLFF.

The rearrangement uses TRBV5-1 and TRBJ2-3; D might be TRBD1 (5 bases). The CDR3 extends over 16 amino acids. Germline-derived CDR1 and CDR2 are SGHRS and YFSETQ. The V end was cut by 0 bases, the J end by 4 bases, with 15 bases between. The CDR3 nucleotides read TGCGCCAGCAGCTTGGTAGTTGACAGCATGGCAGATACGCAGTATTTT. It codes for CASSLVVDSMADTQYF.

The genes are TRBV2 and TRBJ2-3, with 7 bases identical to TRBD2. Germline CDR1 and CDR2: SNHLY and FYNNEI. The CDR3 has 18 amino acids. V gave up 1 base and J gave up 0 bases; unmatched junction bases: 10. CDR3 nucleotide sequence: TGTGCCAGCAGTGAAGAAGCGCAACTAGCGCCAAGCACAGATACGCAGTATTTT. Its translation: CASSEEAQLAPSTDTQYF.

The chain is built from TRBV30 and TRBJ2-3; D is possibly TRBD1 (6 bases). Germline V CDR1 and CDR2: GTSNPN, SVGIG (reference sequence). Trimming removed 4 bases at V and 1 base at J, with 9 bases between. The CDR3 is made up of 13 amino acids. The CDR3 region has the DNA TGTGCCTGGAAGGGGGTCGGCACAGATACGCAGTATTTT. Translation gives CAWKGVGTDTQYF.

This chain connects TRBV6-1 to TRBJ1-1; D perhaps matches TRBD1 (6 bases). Germline V gene data show CDR1 as MNHNS and CDR2 as SASEGT. There are 13 residues in the CDR3. V lost 5 bases and J 1 base, leaving 8 bases between the germline ends. CDR3 sequence (DNA): TGTGCCAGCAGTCGGACAGCGAACACTGAAGCTTTCTTT. As protein: CASSRTANTEAFF.

To note about this clone: The same CDR3 also results from other DNA sequences found in this sample. CDR3 amino acids: CSVLYNEQFF. CDR3 nucleotides: TGCAGCGTTTTATACAATGAGCAGTTCTTC. This chain uses TRBV29-1 with TRBJ2-1; D not resolved. V was trimmed by 5 bases and J by 4 bases, leaving 3 bases between them. The CDR3 is 10 residues long. CDR1 SQVTM and CDR2 ANQGSEA come from the germline V gene.

With respect to this clone: Other DNA sequences in this sample translate to the same CDR3. The chain is built from TRBV6-1 and TRBJ2-5; 8 positions agree with TRBD1. Germline V gene sequence: CDR1 MNHNS, CDR2 SASEGT. This CDR3 is built from 13 residues. Trimming at V came to 4 bases and at J to 5 bases, leaving 3 bases not matched to a gene. CDR3 bases: TGTGCCAGCAGTGCGGACAGGGCCGAGACCCAGTACTTC. Its translation: CASSADRAETQYF.

The V gene is TRBV28, the J gene TRBJ1-2, with TRBD1 as a possible D gene (6 bases). This CDR3 has 14 residues. V shed 4 bases and J shed 7 bases, with 16 bases lying between them. Germline V gene lookup returns CDR1 MDHEN and CDR2 SYDVKM. The CDR3 here is CASSSQGTKVGYTF. The CDR3 region has the DNA TGTGCCAGCAGTTCCCAGGGGACAAAGGTTGGCTACACCTTC.

The V and J genes are TRBV27 and TRBJ1-3; TRBD1 aligns across 7 bases. This CDR3 is built from 15 residues. CDR1 is MNHEY and CDR2 is SMNVEV in the germline V gene (reference sequence). The V segment lost 6 bases and the J segment 0 bases; nucleotides outside the gene matches: 5. DNA of the CDR3: TGTGCCAGCAGGAGAACAGGGGACTCTGGAAACACCATATATTTT. Encoded protein: CASRRTGDSGNTIYF.

The chain has TRBV11-3 and TRBJ2-2, with 8 bases identical to TRBD1. Germline values: CDR1 SGHNT, CDR2 YENEEA. The CDR3 spans 15 residues. V trimming: 1 base; J trimming: 4 bases; junction bases outside the gene matches: 2. CDR3: CASSLAGGLTGELFF. CDR3 DNA: TGTGCCAGCAGCTTAGCAGGGGGCCTCACCGGGGAGCTGTTTTTT.

V is TRBV7-2 and J is TRBJ2-1; 10 nucleotides match TRBD1. The CDR3 consists of 14 residues. The germline gives CDR1 SGHTA, CDR2 FQGNSA. V dropped 3 bases and J dropped 5; count of bases not matched to a gene: 1. The CDR3 is CASSLDRGNNEQFF. In DNA form, the CDR3 reads TGTGCCAGCAGCTTGGACAGGGGGAACAATGAGCAGTTCTTC.

The gene calls are TRBV28 and TRBJ1-3, with 10 nucleotides matching TRBD1. Germline values: CDR1 MDHEN, CDR2 SYDVKM. CDR3 size: 15 residues. The V gene end was trimmed by 5 bases and the J gene end by 4 bases; junction bases not matched to a gene: 5. The CDR3 loop is CASSTRQGAGNTIYF. CDR3 in DNA: TGTGCCAGCAGTACCAGACAGGGGGCAGGAAACACCATATATTTT. The full variable domain, with the rest looked up from reference TRBV28 and TRBJ1-3, is DVKVTQSSRYLVKRTGEKVFLECVQDMDHENMFWYRQDPGLGLRLIYFSYDVKMKEKGDIPEGYSVSREKKERFSLILESASTNQTSMYLCASSTRQGAGNTIYFGEGSWLTVV.

The table lists this clone with a count of one. The chain recombines TRBV7-2 with TRBJ2-1; 9 nucleotides match TRBD2. Unmatched junction bases numbered 18, after V lost 5 bases and J lost 10 bases. Germline V gene sequence: CDR1 SGHTA, CDR2 FQGNSA. This CDR3 has 17 residues. DNA of the CDR3: TGTGCCAGCAGCCCCCCGTCGGCGGGGGGGCCTCTCAGAGAGCAGTTCTTC. Translated: CASSPPSAGGPLREQFF.